This TCR beta chain is from a study of T cells after yellow fever vaccination (dated by TCRdb to about 2019). Study-wide context: The SMART-Seq v4 Ultra Low Input RNA kit was used to prepare libraries from fractions with low cell numbers. Blood samples were taken at several timepoints before and after primary and secondary immunization, and bulk PBMC replicates and cell subsets were isolated. To follow T-cell clones before and after both primary and booster YFV17D yellow fever vaccination, bulk TCR alpha and beta repertoires underwent longitudinal sequencing. Two healthy male donors made up the cohort, one aged 18 to 29 years and the other aged 30 to 39 years.

What this sample's treatment or condition label stands for: live attenuated yellow fever vaccine strain. A standard Ficoll-Paque protocol was used to isolate PBMCs from peripheral blood. CD4 and CD8 T-cell fractions were isolated with Dynabeads CD4 and CD8 positive selection kits. TriZol was used to extract RNA from bulk PBMCs, CD4 and CD8 fractions, and dextramer-positive and dextramer-negative fractions. About this clonotype: Its antigen is not yet known. Base qualities were left out, and no much larger clone turns up one base away.

Paper-wide results and their limitations: After the booster, most of the clones that had expanded following primary vaccination were detected again (roughly 96% of CD4 and more than 85% of CD8), which suggests that memory was broadly maintained. A small share of clonotypes was detected in both CD4 and CD8 compartments, with the overlap likely arising from convergent recombination. Only a couple of donors were included in the study, so the extent to which the findings can be generalized is limited. The secondary T-cell response was found to be weaker but faster than the primary response, with a peak reached on day 5 rather than on day 15. Because abundant contaminating clonotypes from the bulk population could be contained in FACS-sorted repertoires, computational filtering was required.

The germline V gene (reference sequence) sets CDR1 to MNHEY and CDR2 to SMNVEV. Cut back by 5 bases and 8 bases, the V and J ends lie 24 bases apart. From its cysteine to its phenylalanine, the CDR3 spans 16 amino acids. Only the CDR3 DNA stays, 48 bases, in frame from base 1. Sequenced using an Illumina NovaSeq 6000. TCR cDNA was synthesized by 5'RACE template switching, which introduced a universal primer site and unique molecular identifiers. Priming of cDNA synthesis was performed from both the TCR alpha and TCR beta constant segments. Library amplification used two PCR steps, and the second PCR step added sample barcodes and sequencing adapters. Libraries were sequenced on Illumina HiSeq 2500 (2x100 bp) or NovaSeq (2x150 bp). In the authors' own workflow: Reads were demultiplexed and collapsed into UMI consensus sequences with MIGEC, and V(D)J alignment was performed with MiXCR. Vaccine-responding clonotypes were identified with edgeR using replicate PBMC samples, with FDR below 0.01 and a log2 fold change above 5 up to day 15 being required. Each bulk clonotype received a CD4 or CD8 identity based on whether the sequenced CD4 or CD8 repertoire contained that clonotype at higher abundance. The raw public reads went through TCRdb reprocessing: fastp at Q25, MiXCR clone calling, in-frame beta chains kept. When rows share a CDR3 protein, they turn into one entry using the most common DNA and genes. The V and J calls shown here were made by TCRdb, not taken from the authors' results. The sample table holds 250,000 to 300,000 distinct CDR3 sequences, of which about 5% were seen once. The ten largest clones take up around 3.5% of the sample.

Recombination joined TRBV27 with TRBJ1-2, and possibly TRBD1, on 6 matching bases. This clonotype was obtained from a man in his late teens or twenties who received the YFV17D yellow fever vaccine. The sample in question was CD4+ T cells sorted from PBMCs, obtained on the day of the yellow fever booster vaccination. The DNA sequence reads TGTGCCAGCAGTGCCCGCAGGGGTTGGAGCTTTGACGGCTACACCTTC. The resulting protein is CASSARRGWSFDGYTF.